A selection of T cell receptor beta chains follows, all from one sample in a study of cytomegalovirus exposure and HLA in healthy donors. Only in-frame clones appear in the TCRdb table, and some are missing; sequencing was by immunoSEQ multiplex PCR. The table has about 130,000 clones, 82% seen once. Sample: PBMCs. The receptors were sampled from a male donor in good health and CMV-seropositive. Both conserved end residues are part of each CDR3. The order of the fields is D gene, clone size, V gene, J gene, CDR3 DNA, CDR3 protein. D genes are given only for firm matches. The size of a clone is reported for some rows only, either as once, few or many, or as a class for expanded clones.

D gene: TRBD2
clone size: -
V gene: TRBV11-1
J gene: TRBJ2-3
CDR3 DNA: TGTGCCAGCGAAAAGCGGGAACGCACAGATACGCAGTATTTT
CDR3 protein: CASEKRERTDTQYF

D gene: -
clone size: -
V gene: TRBV29-1
J gene: TRBJ2-5
CDR3 DNA: TGCAGCGTCGGCTTTGGAGGACAAGAGACCCAGTACTTC
CDR3 protein: CSVGFGGQETQYF

D gene: -
clone size: -
V gene: TRBV28
J gene: TRBJ1-1
CDR3 DNA: TGTGCCAGCAGTCCGGGACAACCTGGTTGGGCTTTCTTT
CDR3 protein: CASSPGQPGWAFF

D gene: TRBD1
clone size: -
V gene: TRBV10-3
J gene: TRBJ2-1
CDR3 DNA: TGTGCCACCATACAGGGGATGGGACCCTACAATGAGCAGTTCTTC
CDR3 protein: CATIQGMGPYNEQFF

D gene: -
clone size: -
V gene: TRBV11-1
J gene: TRBJ2-3
CDR3 DNA: TGTGCCAGCAGCCCCTACCGGGACTCCATCACAGATACGCAGTATTTT
CDR3 protein: CASSPYRDSITDTQYF

D gene: -
clone size: few
V gene: TRBV7-7
J gene: TRBJ2-7
CDR3 DNA: TGTGCTAGCAGCCAGGGGGGAATTCCCTACGAGCAGTACTTC
CDR3 protein: CASSQGGIPYEQYF

D gene: -
clone size: -
V gene: TRBV19
J gene: TRBJ2-4
CDR3 DNA: TGTGCCAGTAGTACCCTTGCGGACATTCAGTACTTC
CDR3 protein: CASSTLADIQYF

D gene: -
clone size: -
V gene: TRBV27
J gene: TRBJ2-1
CDR3 DNA: TGTGCCAGCAGTTCTTACATCTACAATGAGCAGTTCTTC
CDR3 protein: CASSSYIYNEQFF

D gene: TRBD1
clone size: -
V gene: TRBV14
J gene: TRBJ1-1
CDR3 DNA: TGTGCCAGCAGCCTCCAAACTCCTAAAGGCTGGACAGGGAACACTGAAGCTTTCTTT
CDR3 protein: CASSLQTPKGWTGNTEAFF

D gene: TRBD1
clone size: once
V gene: TRBV2
J gene: TRBJ1-4
CDR3 DNA: TGTGCCAGCAGTGGGACAGGGGGCTCGGGGGAAAAACTGTTTTTT
CDR3 protein: CASSGTGGSGEKLFF

D gene: -
clone size: once
V gene: TRBV10-3
J gene: TRBJ1-5
CDR3 DNA: TGTGCCATCAGTGAGTCGACCGGGATGAATCAGCCCCAGCATTTT
CDR3 protein: CAISESTGMNQPQHF

D gene: TRBD2
clone size: -
V gene: TRBV10-2
J gene: TRBJ2-5
CDR3 DNA: TGCGCCAGCAGGGGACTAGCGGGTAGGGTTGGGGAGACCCAGTACTTC
CDR3 protein: CASRGLAGRVGETQYF

D gene: TRBD1
clone size: -
V gene: TRBV7-9
J gene: TRBJ2-3
CDR3 DNA: TGTGCCAGCAGAACTAGGACAGGCGTTAACACAGATACGCAGTATTTT
CDR3 protein: CASRTRTGVNTDTQYF

D gene: -
clone size: once
V gene: TRBV5-5
J gene: TRBJ1-5
CDR3 DNA: TGTGCCAGCAGCTTTGCGGGTGAGGGTCAGCCCCAGCATTTT
CDR3 protein: CASSFAGEGQPQHF

D gene: TRBD2
clone size: -
V gene: TRBV7-3
J gene: TRBJ2-2
CDR3 DNA: TGTGCCAGCAGCTTACTAGCGGGACCCAACACCGGGGAGCTGTTTTTT
CDR3 protein: CASSLLAGPNTGELFF

D gene: TRBD1
clone size: -
V gene: TRBV9
J gene: TRBJ2-7
CDR3 DNA: TGTGCCAGCAGCATGGGACAGGGGGCGCGGCAGCAGTACTTC
CDR3 protein: CASSMGQGARQQYF

D gene: TRBD2
clone size: -
V gene: TRBV7-3
J gene: TRBJ2-3
CDR3 DNA: TGTGCCAGCAGTGGCAATAGGACTAGCGGGAGGATGGGGCAGTATTTT
CDR3 protein: CASSGNRTSGRMGQYF

D gene: -
clone size: few
V gene: TRBV5-6
J gene: TRBJ2-1
CDR3 DNA: TGTGCCAGCAGCTTGCCCCCAGGGTCCCGAGCCTACAATGAGCAGTTCTTC
CDR3 protein: CASSLPPGSRAYNEQFF

D gene: TRBD1
clone size: -
V gene: TRBV25-1
J gene: TRBJ1-5
CDR3 DNA: TGTGCCAGCAGTGATTCCGGGACAGGGGGTTATAGCAATCAGCCCCAGCATTTT
CDR3 protein: CASSDSGTGGYSNQPQHF

D gene: -
clone size: -
V gene: TRBV11-3
J gene: TRBJ2-1
CDR3 DNA: TGTGCCAGCAGCTTAGGGGGAGGCTCCTACAATGAGCAGTTCTTC
CDR3 protein: CASSLGGGSYNEQFF

D gene: TRBD1
clone size: -
V gene: TRBV6-6
J gene: TRBJ2-7
CDR3 DNA: TGTGCCAGCAGTTACAATACAGGGGGTTACGAGCAGTACTTC
CDR3 protein: CASSYNTGGYEQYF

D gene: -
clone size: -
V gene: TRBV28
J gene: TRBJ2-5
CDR3 DNA: TGTGCCAGCAGCCTAGTCTGGGGGGAGGACCGGGAGACCCAGTACTTC
CDR3 protein: CASSLVWGEDRETQYF

D gene: TRBD2
clone size: -
V gene: TRBV19
J gene: TRBJ2-1
CDR3 DNA: TGTGCCACCCTAGCGGACACCTACAATGAGCAGTTCTTC
CDR3 protein: CATLADTYNEQFF

D gene: -
clone size: once
V gene: TRBV28
J gene: TRBJ1-1
CDR3 DNA: TGTGCCAGCAGTTTGGGGGAGGGGAACACTGAAGCTTTCTTT
CDR3 protein: CASSLGEGNTEAFF

D gene: -
clone size: few
V gene: TRBV5-3
J gene: TRBJ2-7
CDR3 DNA: TGTGCCAGAATCGAGGGGAGATCGGGACAATTCTACGAGCAGTACTTC
CDR3 protein: CARIEGRSGQFYEQYF

D gene: TRBD1
clone size: -
V gene: TRBV19
J gene: TRBJ2-3
CDR3 DNA: TGTGCCAGTAGTATCGAGGACAGGCTCGGGGATACGCAGTATTTT
CDR3 protein: CASSIEDRLGDTQYF

D gene: -
clone size: -
V gene: TRBV5-1
J gene: TRBJ1-4
CDR3 DNA: TGCGCCAGCACCAGGGGTGACTCTAATGAAAAACTGTTTTTT
CDR3 protein: CASTRGDSNEKLFF

D gene: TRBD2
clone size: -
V gene: TRBV6-6
J gene: TRBJ2-7
CDR3 DNA: TGTGCCAGCAGTACGGGACTAGGGGACGAGCAGTACTTC
CDR3 protein: CASSTGLGDEQYF

D gene: -
clone size: -
V gene: TRBV15
J gene: TRBJ1-2
CDR3 DNA: TGTGCCACCAGCAGAGCTGAGCCGGCAACAGGGCGAGGAGGGGGGGTTCCCAGCGGCTACACCTTC
CDR3 protein: CATSRAEPATGRGGGVPSGYTF

D gene: TRBD2
clone size: -
V gene: TRBV9
J gene: TRBJ2-7
CDR3 DNA: TGTGCCAGCAGCGTAGGACTAGCTGATACCTACGAGCAGTACTTC
CDR3 protein: CASSVGLADTYEQYF

D gene: TRBD2
clone size: few
V gene: TRBV2
J gene: TRBJ2-3
CDR3 DNA: TGTGCCAGCAGCCGGGAGGCAGATACGCAGTATTTT
CDR3 protein: CASSREADTQYF

D gene: TRBD1
clone size: -
V gene: TRBV15
J gene: TRBJ2-3
CDR3 DNA: TGTGCCACCAGCAGAGGCCCAGGGGGTGATACGCAGTATTTT
CDR3 protein: CATSRGPGGDTQYF

D gene: TRBD1
clone size: once
V gene: TRBV27
J gene: TRBJ2-5
CDR3 DNA: TGTGCCAGCAAAAGTTTAATGGGCCGGGACAGGGCGGAAGAGACCCAGTACTTC
CDR3 protein: CASKSLMGRDRAEETQYF

D gene: TRBD1
clone size: -
V gene: TRBV6-5
J gene: TRBJ2-5
CDR3 DNA: TGTGCCAGCAGTTCCCGGGACAGCCAAGAGACCCAGTACTTC
CDR3 protein: CASSSRDSQETQYF

D gene: TRBD1
clone size: -
V gene: TRBV27
J gene: TRBJ1-1
CDR3 DNA: TGTGCCAGCAGTTTCCACAGGGGAGGGAACACTGAAGCTTTCTTT
CDR3 protein: CASSFHRGGNTEAFF

D gene: TRBD2
clone size: once
V gene: TRBV30
J gene: TRBJ2-1
CDR3 DNA: TGTGCCTGGAGTGTAGAGGGAGGGTATGAGCAGTTCTTC
CDR3 protein: CAWSVEGGYEQFF